This T cell receptor (beta chain) was captured in a study of T cell repertoires in cytomegalovirus infection. CDR1 DFQATT and CDR2 SNEGSKA come from the germline V gene (reference sequence). V lost 3 bases and J lost 7; bases outside the gene matches: 19. The CDR3 is 18 residues long. TCRdb re-called the reads with MiXCR, one entry per CDR3 protein. The sample records about 530,000 distinct CDR3 sequences, about 30% being singletons. The chain links TRBV20-1 to TRBJ1-5; 9 bases agree with TRBD1. The source of this sequence is a human donor in good health (CMV status not recorded). Some clones in this sample may be carry-over from other donors' samples. The sequencing sample was made of PBMCs. The CDR3, as DNA: TGCAGTGCTAGTGAAACCCCGGGACAGGGAGTGGGCACGCAGCCCCAGCATTTT. Translation gives CSASETPGQGVGTQPQHF.